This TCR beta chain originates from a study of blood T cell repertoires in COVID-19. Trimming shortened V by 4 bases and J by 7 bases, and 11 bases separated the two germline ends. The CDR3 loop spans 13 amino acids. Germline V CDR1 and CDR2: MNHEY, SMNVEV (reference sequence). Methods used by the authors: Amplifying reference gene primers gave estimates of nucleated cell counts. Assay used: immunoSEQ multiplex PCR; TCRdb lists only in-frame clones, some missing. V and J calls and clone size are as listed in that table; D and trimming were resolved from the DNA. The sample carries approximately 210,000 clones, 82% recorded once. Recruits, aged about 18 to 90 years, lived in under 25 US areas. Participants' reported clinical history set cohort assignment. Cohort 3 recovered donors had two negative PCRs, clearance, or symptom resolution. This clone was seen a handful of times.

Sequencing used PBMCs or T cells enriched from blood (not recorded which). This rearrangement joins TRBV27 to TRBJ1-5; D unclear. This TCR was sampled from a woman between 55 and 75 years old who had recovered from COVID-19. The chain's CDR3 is CASSWQAGQPQHF. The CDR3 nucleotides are TGTGCCAGCAGTTGGCAGGCGGGGCAGCCCCAGCATTTT.